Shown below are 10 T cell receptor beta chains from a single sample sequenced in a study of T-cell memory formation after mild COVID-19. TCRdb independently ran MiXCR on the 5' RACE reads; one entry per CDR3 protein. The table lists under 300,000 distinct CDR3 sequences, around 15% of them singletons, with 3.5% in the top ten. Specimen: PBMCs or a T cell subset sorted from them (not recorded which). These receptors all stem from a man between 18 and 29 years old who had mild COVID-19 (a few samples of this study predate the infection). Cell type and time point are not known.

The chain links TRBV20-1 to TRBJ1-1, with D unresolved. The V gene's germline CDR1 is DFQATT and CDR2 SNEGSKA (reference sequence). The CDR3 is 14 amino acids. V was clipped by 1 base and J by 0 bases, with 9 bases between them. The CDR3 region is CSARVSQMNTEAFF. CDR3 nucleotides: TGCAGTGCTAGAGTTAGCCAAATGAACACTGAAGCTTTCTTT.

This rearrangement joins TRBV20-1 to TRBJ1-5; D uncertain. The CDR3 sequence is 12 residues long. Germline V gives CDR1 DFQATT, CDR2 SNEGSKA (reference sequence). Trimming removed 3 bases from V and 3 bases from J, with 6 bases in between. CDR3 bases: TGCAGTGCTAGTGAGATCAATCAGCCCCAGCATTTT. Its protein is CSASEINQPQHF.

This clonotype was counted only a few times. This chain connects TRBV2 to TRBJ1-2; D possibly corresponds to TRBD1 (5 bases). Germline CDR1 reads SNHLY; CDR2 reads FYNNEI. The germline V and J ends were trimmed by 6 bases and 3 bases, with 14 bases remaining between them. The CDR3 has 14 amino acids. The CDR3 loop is CASSPQGVDYGYTF. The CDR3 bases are TGTGCCAGCAGCCCCCAGGGCGTCGACTATGGCTACACCTTC.

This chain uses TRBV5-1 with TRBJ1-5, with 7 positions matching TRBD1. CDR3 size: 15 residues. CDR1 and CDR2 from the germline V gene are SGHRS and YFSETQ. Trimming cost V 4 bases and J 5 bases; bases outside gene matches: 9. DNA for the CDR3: TGCGCCAGCAGCCCCACAGGGGCCAGCGATCAGCCCCAGCATTTT. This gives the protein CASSPTGASDQPQHF.

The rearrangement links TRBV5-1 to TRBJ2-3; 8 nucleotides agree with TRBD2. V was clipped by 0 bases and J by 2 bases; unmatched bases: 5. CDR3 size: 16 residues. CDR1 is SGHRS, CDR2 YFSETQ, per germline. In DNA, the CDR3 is TGCGCCAGCAGCTTGGTCCGTAGCGGGGACACAGATACGCAGTATTTT. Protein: CASSLVRSGDTDTQYF.

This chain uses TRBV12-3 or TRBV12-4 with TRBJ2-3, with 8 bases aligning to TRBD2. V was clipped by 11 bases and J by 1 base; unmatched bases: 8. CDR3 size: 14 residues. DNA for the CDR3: TGTGCCGCGGGGGGCAGACCAGGCACAGATACGCAGTATTTT. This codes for CAAGGRPGTDTQYF.

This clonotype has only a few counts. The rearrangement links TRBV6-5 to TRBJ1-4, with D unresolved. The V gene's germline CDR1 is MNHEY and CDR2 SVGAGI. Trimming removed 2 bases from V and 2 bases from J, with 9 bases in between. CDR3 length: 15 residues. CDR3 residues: CASSYLGMTNEKLFF. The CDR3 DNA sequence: TGTGCCAGCAGTTACCTCGGGATGACTAATGAAAAACTGTTTTTT.

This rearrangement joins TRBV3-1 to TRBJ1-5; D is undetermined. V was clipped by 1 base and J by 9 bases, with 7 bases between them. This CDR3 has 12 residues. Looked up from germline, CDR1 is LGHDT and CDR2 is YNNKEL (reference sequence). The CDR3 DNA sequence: TGTGCCAGCAGCCAAGGGTTGGCGCCCCAGCATTTT. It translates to CASSQGLAPQHF.

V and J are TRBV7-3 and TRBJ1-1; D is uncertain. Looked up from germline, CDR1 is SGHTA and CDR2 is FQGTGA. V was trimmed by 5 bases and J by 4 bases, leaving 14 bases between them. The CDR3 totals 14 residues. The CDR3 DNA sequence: TGTGCCAGCAGCACAGTGGGGTTTGGCACTGAAGCTTTCTTT. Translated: CASSTVGFGTEAFF. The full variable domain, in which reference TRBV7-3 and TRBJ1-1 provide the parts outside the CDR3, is GAGVSQTPSNKVTEKGKYVELRCDPISGHTALYWYRQSLGQGPEFLIYFQGTGAADDSGLPNDRFFAVRPEGSVSTLKIQRTERGDSAVYLCASSTVGFGTEAFFGQGTRLTVV.

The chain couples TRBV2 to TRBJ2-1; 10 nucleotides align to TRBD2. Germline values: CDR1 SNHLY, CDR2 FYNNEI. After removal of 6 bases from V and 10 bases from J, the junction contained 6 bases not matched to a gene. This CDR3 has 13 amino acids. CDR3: CASSGTSDGEQFF. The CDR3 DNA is TGTGCCAGCAGCGGGACTAGCGATGGCGAGCAGTTCTTC.